A selection of T cell receptor beta chains follows, all from one sample in a study of control samples from healthy donors and cancer patients. This table comes from immunoSEQ multiplex PCR, and its TCRdb copy is limited to in-frame clones, with some not included. Among about 75,000 clones, 84% were seen once, and the ten largest hold around 15%. Specimen: blood. Receptor source: a man aged 50 to 60 in good health. Each CDR3 is given with its conserved first and last residue. The D gene is left open where the match is weak. The listing skips clone size in some rows; elsewhere it reads once, few, many or a size class.

J gene | V gene | clone size | D gene | CDR3 DNA | CDR3 protein
TRBJ1-1 | TRBV12-5 | - | - | TGTGCTAGTGGTTTGGTGCCCCCAGTTACGGCTTTCTTT | CASGLVPPVTAFF
TRBJ2-3 | TRBV5-4 | - | - | TGTGCCAGCACCATGCCAAACGGAGATACGCAGTATTTT | CASTMPNGDTQYF
TRBJ2-7 | TRBV6-5 | - | TRBD2 | TGTGCCAGTCGAACGTCGGGGGGGGCCAGCTACGAGCAGTACTTC | CASRTSGGASYEQYF
TRBJ1-1 | TRBV27 | few | - | TGTGCCAGCAGTTTACATGGATCGGGAATAGGCACTGAAGCTTTCTTT | CASSLHGSGIGTEAFF
TRBJ1-4 | TRBV7-9 | - | - | TGTGCCAGCAGCCCTATGAGCGAAAAACTGTTTTTT | CASSPMSEKLFF
TRBJ1-5 | TRBV12-3/TRBV12-4 | - | TRBD1 | TGTGCCAGCAGTCGGACAGGGGATCAGCCCCAGCATTTT | CASSRTGDQPQHF
TRBJ2-2 | TRBV7-2 | - | - | TGTGCCAGCAGCCCCGGGACTAACACCGGGGAGCTGTTTTTT | CASSPGTNTGELFF
TRBJ1-2 | TRBV5-1 | - | - | TGCGCCAGCAGCCACAACGCGGCTAACTATGGCTACACCTTC | CASSHNAANYGYTF
TRBJ2-3 | TRBV4-2 | - | - | TGTGCCAGCAGCCAAGTACCTGGAGGTCTCACAGATACGCAGTATTTT | CASSQVPGGLTDTQYF
TRBJ1-5 | TRBV29-1 | - | - | TGCAGCGTTAGAGACGGGGGTAATCAGCCCCAGCATTTT | CSVRDGGNQPQHF
TRBJ2-3 | TRBV2 | - | - | TGTGCCAGCAGCGGTAAAGTGACGGGTTCCACAGATACGCAGTATTTT | CASSGKVTGSTDTQYF
TRBJ1-1 | TRBV11-1 | - | - | TGTGCCAGCAGCGCCCCTGGGTTGGCCCCTGAAGCTTTCTTT | CASSAPGLAPEAFF
TRBJ1-1 | TRBV19 | few | - | TGTGCCAGTAGTATCGGTGTCGGGGCGGCTGAAGCTTTCTTT | CASSIGVGAAEAFF
TRBJ1-1 | TRBV5-8 | - | - | TGTGCCACCTCGTGGGTCACTGAAGCTTTCTTT | CATSWVTEAFF
TRBJ1-2 | TRBV5-4 | - | - | TGTGCCAGCAGCTTGGAACAGAACTATGGCTACACCTTC | CASSLEQNYGYTF
TRBJ1-5 | TRBV2 | few | - | TGTGCCAGCAGTGATGGTCAGCCCCAGCATTTT | CASSDGQPQHF
TRBJ1-5 | TRBV6-2/TRBV6-3 | - | - | TGTGCCAGCAGTTACGGGGAGGGGGTAGGAGTTTTAAGTAGCAATCAGCCCCAGCATTTT | CASSYGEGVGVLSSNQPQHF
TRBJ2-2 | TRBV11-2 | - | - | TGTGCCAGCAGCTTCACCGGGGGCACCCTGAACACCGGGGAGCTGTTTTTT | CASSFTGGTLNTGELFF
TRBJ2-5 | TRBV5-1 | - | - | TGCGCCAGCAGCGGGATTAACCAAGAGACCCAGTACTTC | CASSGINQETQYF
TRBJ2-1 | TRBV9 | - | TRBD1 | TGTGCCAGCAGCTCCCGGACAGGGCTGAATGAGCAGTTCTTC | CASSSRTGLNEQFF
TRBJ1-1 | TRBV5-4 | - | TRBD1 | TGTGCCAGCAGCTGGGGACAGGGGGCTATGGCTGAAGCTTTCTTT | CASSWGQGAMAEAFF
TRBJ2-3 | TRBV15 | - | - | TGTGCCACCAGCAGACCAGGGACAGATACGCAGTATTTT | CATSRPGTDTQYF
TRBJ2-1 | TRBV5-5 | - | TRBD2 | TGTGCCAGCAGTCTAGCGGGAGAGATTTACAATGAGCAGTTCTTC | CASSLAGEIYNEQFF
TRBJ2-7 | TRBV2 | - | TRBD2 | TGTGCCAGCAGTGTTCGAGCGGGAGGGCCAGGCGAGCAGTACTTC | CASSVRAGGPGEQYF
TRBJ1-2 | TRBV12-5 | - | - | TGTGCTAGTGGGGTATATGGCTACACCTTC | CASGVYGYTF
TRBJ2-7 | TRBV12-3/TRBV12-4 | - | - | TGTGCCAGCAGTTTAACGGCCATCTACGAGCAGTACTTC | CASSLTAIYEQYF
TRBJ2-1 | TRBV2 | - | TRBD1 | TGTGCCATCCAAAACTCCGGGACAGGGGCTCGAAGTGAGCAGTTCTTC | CAIQNSGTGARSEQFF
TRBJ1-5 | TRBV14 | once | TRBD1 | TGTGCCAGCAGCCCAGGCCCAGGGGGCAGTCAGCCCCAGCATTTT | CASSPGPGGSQPQHF
TRBJ1-6 | TRBV3-1/TRBV3-2 | - | - | TGTGCCAGCAGCCAGCCAGGACTTCTCGTAGGGTCACCCCTCCACTTT | CASSQPGLLVGSPLHF
TRBJ2-7 | TRBV11-2 | - | TRBD2 | TGTGCCAGCAGCTTAGATAGCGGGAGGGCGGACGAGCAGTACTTC | CASSLDSGRADEQYF
TRBJ2-2 | TRBV30 | - | TRBD1 | TGTGCCTGGATACAGGGGTACGGGGAGCTGTTTTTT | CAWIQGYGELFF
TRBJ2-7 | TRBV28 | - | - | TGTGCCAGCGTCAACAGGGTTGGACACGGGTACGAGCAGTACTTC | CASVNRVGHGYEQYF
TRBJ2-1 | TRBV27 | - | - | TGTGCCAGCAGTTTATTTCCGCGGGATGGGGCGGGACTCAATGAGCAGTTCTTC | CASSLFPRDGAGLNEQFF
TRBJ1-2 | TRBV20-1 | - | - | TGCAGTGCTAGTCTACGCTCGGTAAGAGAAAATGGCTACACCTTC | CSASLRSVRENGYTF
TRBJ1-1 | TRBV19 | - | TRBD1 | TGTGCCAGTAGTTCCCAGGGGGGAGGCACTGAAGCTTTCTTT | CASSSQGGGTEAFF